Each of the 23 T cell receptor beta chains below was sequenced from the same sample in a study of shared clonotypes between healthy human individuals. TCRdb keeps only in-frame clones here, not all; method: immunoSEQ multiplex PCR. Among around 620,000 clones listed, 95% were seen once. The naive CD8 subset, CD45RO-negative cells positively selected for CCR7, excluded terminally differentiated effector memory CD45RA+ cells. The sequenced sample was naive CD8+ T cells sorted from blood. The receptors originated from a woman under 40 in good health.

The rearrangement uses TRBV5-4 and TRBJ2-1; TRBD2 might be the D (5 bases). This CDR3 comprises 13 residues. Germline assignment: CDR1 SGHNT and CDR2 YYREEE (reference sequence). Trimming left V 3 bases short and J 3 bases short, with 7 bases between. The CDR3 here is CASSSRDYNEQFF. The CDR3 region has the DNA TGTGCCAGCAGCTCCCGGGACTACAATGAGCAGTTCTTC.

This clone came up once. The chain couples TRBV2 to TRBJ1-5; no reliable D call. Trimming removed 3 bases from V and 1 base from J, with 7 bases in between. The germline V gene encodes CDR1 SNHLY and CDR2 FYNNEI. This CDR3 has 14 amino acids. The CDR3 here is CASSDDWSNQPQHF. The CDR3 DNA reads TGTGCCAGCAGTGACGACTGGAGCAATCAGCCCCAGCATTTT.

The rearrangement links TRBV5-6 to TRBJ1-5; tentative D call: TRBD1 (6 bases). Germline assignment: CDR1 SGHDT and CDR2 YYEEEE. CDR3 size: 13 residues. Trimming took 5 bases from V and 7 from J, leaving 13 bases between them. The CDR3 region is CASSRGFRQPQHF. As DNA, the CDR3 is TGTGCCAGCAGTAGGGGGTTTAGGCAGCCCCAGCATTTT. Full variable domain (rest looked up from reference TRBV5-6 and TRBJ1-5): DAGVTQSPTHLIKTRGQQVTLRCSPKSGHDTVSWYQQALGQGPQFIFQYYEEEERQRGNFPDRFSGHQFPNYSSELNVNALLLGDSALYLCASSRGFRQPQHFGDGTRLSIL.

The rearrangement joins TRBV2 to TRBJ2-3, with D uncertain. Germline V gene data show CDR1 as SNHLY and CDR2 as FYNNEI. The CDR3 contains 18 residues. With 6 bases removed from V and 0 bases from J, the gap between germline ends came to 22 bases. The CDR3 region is CASSSPPPTVPSTDTQYF. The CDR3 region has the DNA TGTGCCAGCAGCTCACCCCCCCCGACGGTCCCTAGCACAGATACGCAGTATTTT.

The CDR3 DNA reads as TGTGCCAGCAGTGTCACCGGGGAGCTGTTTTTT. It codes for CASSVTGELFF. V and J are TRBV25-1 and TRBJ2-2; the D is unclear. The germline V gene encodes CDR1 MGHDK and CDR2 SYGVNS. Trimming pared 4 bases from V and 4 bases from J, leaving 1 base between. The CDR3 loop spans 11 amino acids.

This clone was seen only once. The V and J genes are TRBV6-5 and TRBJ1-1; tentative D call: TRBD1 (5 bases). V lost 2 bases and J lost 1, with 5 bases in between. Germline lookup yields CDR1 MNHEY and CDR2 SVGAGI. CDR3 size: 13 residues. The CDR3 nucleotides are TGTGCCAGCAGTTACGGACAGAACACTGAAGCTTTCTTT. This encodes CASSYGQNTEAFF.

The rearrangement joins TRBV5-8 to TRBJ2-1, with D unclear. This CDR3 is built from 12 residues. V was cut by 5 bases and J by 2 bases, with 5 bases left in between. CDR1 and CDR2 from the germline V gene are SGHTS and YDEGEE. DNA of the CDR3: TGTGCCAGCAGGAGAACCTACAATGAGCAGTTCTTC. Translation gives CASRRTYNEQFF. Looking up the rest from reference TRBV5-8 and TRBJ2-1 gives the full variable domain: EAGVTQSPTHLIKTRGQQATLRCSPISGHTSVYWYQQALGLGLQFLLWYDEGEERNRGNFPPRFSGRQFPNYSSELNVNALELEDSALYLCASRRTYNEQFFGPGTRLTVL.

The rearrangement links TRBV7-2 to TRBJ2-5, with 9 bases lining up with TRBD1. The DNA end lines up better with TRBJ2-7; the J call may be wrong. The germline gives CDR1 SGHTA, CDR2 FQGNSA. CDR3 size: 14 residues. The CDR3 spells CASSLVGQGNEQYF. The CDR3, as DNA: TGTGCCAGCAGCTTAGTGGGACAGGGCAACGAGCAGTACTTC.

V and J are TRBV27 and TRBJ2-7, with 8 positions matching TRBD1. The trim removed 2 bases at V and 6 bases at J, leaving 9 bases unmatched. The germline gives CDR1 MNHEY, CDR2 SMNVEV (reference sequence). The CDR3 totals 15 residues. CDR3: CASSLTGTGRPEQYF. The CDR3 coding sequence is TGTGCCAGCAGTTTAACCGGGACAGGACGTCCCGAGCAGTACTTC.

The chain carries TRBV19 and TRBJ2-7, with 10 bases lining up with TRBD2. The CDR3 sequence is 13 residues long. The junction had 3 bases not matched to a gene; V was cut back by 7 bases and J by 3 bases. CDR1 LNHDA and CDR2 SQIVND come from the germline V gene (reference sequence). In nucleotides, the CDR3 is TGTGCCAGTAATGAGCGGGGGGGCTACGAGCAGTACTTC. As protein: CASNERGGYEQYF.

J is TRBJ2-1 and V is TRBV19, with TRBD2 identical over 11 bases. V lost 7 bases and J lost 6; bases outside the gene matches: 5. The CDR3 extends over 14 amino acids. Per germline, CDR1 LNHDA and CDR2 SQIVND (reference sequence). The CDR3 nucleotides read TGTGCCAGTACATTAGCGGGAGGGCCCAATGAGCAGTTCTTC. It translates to CASTLAGGPNEQFF.

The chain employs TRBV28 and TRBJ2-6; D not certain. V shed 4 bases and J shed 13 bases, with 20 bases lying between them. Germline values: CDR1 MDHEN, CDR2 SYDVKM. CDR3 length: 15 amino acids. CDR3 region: CASSSSEPTRLVLTF. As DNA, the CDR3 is TGTGCCAGCAGTTCCTCGGAACCTACCCGGTTGGTCCTGACTTTC.

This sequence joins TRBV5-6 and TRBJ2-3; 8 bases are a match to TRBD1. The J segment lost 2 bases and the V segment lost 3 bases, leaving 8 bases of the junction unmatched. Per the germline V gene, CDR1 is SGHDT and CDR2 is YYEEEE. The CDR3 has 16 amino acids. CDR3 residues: CASSCTGTGHTDTQYF. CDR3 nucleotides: TGTGCCAGCAGCTGCACCGGGACAGGACACACAGATACGCAGTATTTT.

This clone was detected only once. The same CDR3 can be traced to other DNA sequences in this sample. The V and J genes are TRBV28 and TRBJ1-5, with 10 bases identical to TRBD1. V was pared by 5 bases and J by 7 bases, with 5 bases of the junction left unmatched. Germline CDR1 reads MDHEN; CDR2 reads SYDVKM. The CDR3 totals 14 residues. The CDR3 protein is CASSPGQGRQPQHF. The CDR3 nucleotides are TGTGCCAGCAGTCCGGGACAGGGGAGGCAGCCCCAGCATTTT.

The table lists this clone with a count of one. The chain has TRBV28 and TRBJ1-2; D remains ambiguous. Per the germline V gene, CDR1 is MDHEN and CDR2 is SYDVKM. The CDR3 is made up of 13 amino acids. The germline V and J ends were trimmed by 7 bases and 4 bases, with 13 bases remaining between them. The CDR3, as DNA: TGTGCCAGCACTAAGGATCCTCTCTATGGCTACACCTTC. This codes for CASTKDPLYGYTF.

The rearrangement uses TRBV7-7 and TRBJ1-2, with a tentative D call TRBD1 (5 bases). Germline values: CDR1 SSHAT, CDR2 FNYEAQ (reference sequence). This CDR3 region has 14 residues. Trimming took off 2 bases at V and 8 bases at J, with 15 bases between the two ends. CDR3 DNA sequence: TGTGCCAGCAGCTTATCGGGACGGACGGAGGGCTACACCTTC. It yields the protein CASSLSGRTEGYTF.

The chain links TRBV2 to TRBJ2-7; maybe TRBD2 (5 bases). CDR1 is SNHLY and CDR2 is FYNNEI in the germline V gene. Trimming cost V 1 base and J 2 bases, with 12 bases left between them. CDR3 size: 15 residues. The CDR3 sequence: CASSEGRASTYEQYF. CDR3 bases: TGTGCCAGCAGTGAAGGCCGGGCTAGCACCTACGAGCAGTACTTC.

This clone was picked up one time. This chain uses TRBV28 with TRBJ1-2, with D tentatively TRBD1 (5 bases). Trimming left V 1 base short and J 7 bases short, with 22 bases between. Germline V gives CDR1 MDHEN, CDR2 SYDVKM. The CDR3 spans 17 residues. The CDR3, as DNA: TGTGCCAGCAGTTTATTATGGGGCAGGCCAGACTCGGGTGGCTACACCTTC. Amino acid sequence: CASSLLWGRPDSGGYTF.

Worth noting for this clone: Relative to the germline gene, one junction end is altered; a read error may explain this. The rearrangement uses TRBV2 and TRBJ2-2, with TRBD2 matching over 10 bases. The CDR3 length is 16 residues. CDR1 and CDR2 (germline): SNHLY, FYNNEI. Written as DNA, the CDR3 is TGTGCCAGCATAGGGACAGCGGGGGGGAACGCCGGGGAGCTGTTTTTT. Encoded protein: CASIGTAGGNAGELFF. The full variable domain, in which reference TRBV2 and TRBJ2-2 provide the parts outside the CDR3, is EPEVTQTPSHQVTQMGQEVILRCVPISNHLYFYWYRQILGQKVEFLVSFYNNEISEKSEIFDDQFSVERPDGSNFTLKIRSTKLEDSAMYFCASIGTAGGNAGELFFGEGSRLTVL.

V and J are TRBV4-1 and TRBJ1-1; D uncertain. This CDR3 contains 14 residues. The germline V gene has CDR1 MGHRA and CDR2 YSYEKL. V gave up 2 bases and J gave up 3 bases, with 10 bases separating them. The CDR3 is CASSQNGVHTEAFF. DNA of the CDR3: TGCGCCAGCAGCCAAAACGGGGTACACACTGAAGCTTTCTTT.

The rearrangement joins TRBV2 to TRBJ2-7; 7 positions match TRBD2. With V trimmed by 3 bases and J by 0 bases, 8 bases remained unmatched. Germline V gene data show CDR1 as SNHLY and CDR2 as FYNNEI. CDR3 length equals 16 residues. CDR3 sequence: CASSDELAISSYEQYF. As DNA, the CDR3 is TGTGCCAGCAGTGATGAACTAGCGATTAGCTCCTACGAGCAGTACTTC.

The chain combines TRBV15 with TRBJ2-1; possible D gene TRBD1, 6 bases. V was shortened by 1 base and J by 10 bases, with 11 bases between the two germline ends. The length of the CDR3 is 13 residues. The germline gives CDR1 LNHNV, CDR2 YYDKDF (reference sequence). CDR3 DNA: TGTGCCACCAGCAGAGCCGGGACACAGGAGCAGTTCTTC. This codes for CATSRAGTQEQFF.

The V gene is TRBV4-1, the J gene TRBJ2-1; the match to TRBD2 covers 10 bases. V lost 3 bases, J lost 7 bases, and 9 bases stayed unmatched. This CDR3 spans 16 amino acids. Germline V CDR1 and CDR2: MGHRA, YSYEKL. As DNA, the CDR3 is TGCGCCAGCAGCCATATTAGGACTAGCGGACGGAATGAGCAGTTCTTC. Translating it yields CASSHIRTSGRNEQFF.